This T cell receptor (beta chain) was observed in a study of cytomegalovirus exposure and HLA in healthy donors. Across the study: The study's early data release held some 85 million unique TCRs from HLA-typed donors.

The CDR3 covers 14 residues. The germline gives CDR1 SNHLY, CDR2 FYNNEI. Losses at the gene ends were 9 bases for V and 0 bases for J; bases not matched to a gene: 5. 13 Jbeta primers and 60 Vbeta primers were used for the PCR. Study processing details: A later analysis tallied roughly 77 million unique TCR beta chains, roughly 11 million of them shared. TCRdb's table, derived via immunoSEQ multiplex PCR, lists solely in-frame clones and lacks some. V and J calls and clone size are copied from that table; D and trimming were computed from the DNA. The sample carries approximately 120,000 clones, about 84% recorded once.

The sequenced material came from PBMCs. This TCR derives from a man between 40 and 49 years old in good health and CMV-seronegative. The rearrangement uses TRBV2 and TRBJ1-3; 7 bases fit TRBD1. The chain's CDR3 is CASTGDLSGNTIYF. The DNA of the CDR3 is TGTGCCAGTACAGGGGACCTCTCTGGAAACACCATATATTTT.